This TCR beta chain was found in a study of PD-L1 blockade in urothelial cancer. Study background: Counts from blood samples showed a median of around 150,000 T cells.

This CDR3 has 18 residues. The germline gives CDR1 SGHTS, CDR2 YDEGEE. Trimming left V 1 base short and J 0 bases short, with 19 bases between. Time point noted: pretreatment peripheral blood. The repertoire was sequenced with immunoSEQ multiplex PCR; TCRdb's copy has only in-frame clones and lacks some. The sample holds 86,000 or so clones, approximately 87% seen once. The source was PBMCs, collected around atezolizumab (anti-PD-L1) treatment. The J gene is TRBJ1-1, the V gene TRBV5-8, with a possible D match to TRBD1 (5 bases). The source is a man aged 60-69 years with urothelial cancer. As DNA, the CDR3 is TGTGCCAGCAGCTTGACTACTGTAGCGGGGGGGGTGAACACTGAAGCTTTCTTT. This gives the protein CASSLTTVAGGVNTEAFF.